The 21 T cell receptor beta chains in this list originate from one sample, sequenced in a study of CD8 T cells in Susac syndrome. RNA amounts of roughly 0.45 to 1 ug underwent reverse transcription with random hexamers. Each CDR3 protein gets one entry after TCRdb re-called the immunoSEQ multiplex PCR reads with MiXCR. The sample holds 150,000 or so distinct CDR3 sequences, 93% seen once. Sequenced sample: CD4+ T cells from PBMCs. These receptors originate from a human donor in good health.

This chain joins TRBV6-4 and TRBJ2-1, with TRBD2 identical over 8 bases. Germline V lookup: CDR1 MRHNA, CDR2 SNTAGT. CDR3 size: 13 residues. With V trimmed by 8 bases and J by 9 bases, 9 bases remained unmatched. DNA of the CDR3: TGTGCCAGCCGGGGGGGCCTGGGGGCTGAGCAGTTCTTC. It yields the protein CASRGGLGAEQFF.

V and J are TRBV20-1 and TRBJ1-2, with D tentatively TRBD1 (6 bases). The germline gives CDR1 DFQATT, CDR2 SNEGSKA (reference sequence). Trimming shortened V by 6 bases and J by 6 bases, and 17 bases separated the two germline ends. This CDR3 is built from 13 residues. CDR3 sequence reads: CSASATGIHGYTF. The DNA for the CDR3 is TGCAGTGCCTCTGCTACAGGGATCCATGGCTACACCTTC.

The chain employs TRBV4-2 and TRBJ2-3; D tentatively fits TRBD1 or TRBD2 (5 bases each). This CDR3 region has 14 residues. V was shortened by 3 bases and J by 6 bases, with 13 bases between the two germline ends. CDR1 and CDR2 from the germline V gene are LGHNA and YNFKEQ. The CDR3 DNA sequence: TGTGCCAGCAGCCATCGGGCCGGGGCCGATACGCAGTATTTT. Protein sequence: CASSHRAGADTQYF.

CDR3 in amino acids: CASSPLPGEQYF. CDR3 DNA: TGTGCCAGCAGCCCCCTCCCGGGGGAGCAGTACTTC. The V call is TRBV11-2, the J call TRBJ2-7, with D tentatively TRBD2 (5 bases). There are 12 residues in the CDR3. V lost 5 bases and J 7 bases, leaving 12 bases between the germline ends. CDR1 SGHAT and CDR2 FQNNGV come from the germline V gene.

V usage is TRBV19 and J usage is TRBJ2-7, with D possibly TRBD2 on 6 matching bases. The germline V and J ends were trimmed by 5 bases and 5 bases, with 10 bases remaining between them. There are 12 residues in the CDR3. The germline V gene encodes CDR1 LNHDA and CDR2 SQIVND (reference sequence). CDR3 bases: TGTGCCAGTAGTGCCTGGAGGGACGAGCAGTACTTC. This codes for CASSAWRDEQYF. Using reference TRBV19 and TRBJ2-7 for the parts outside the CDR3, the full variable domain is DGGITQSPKYLFRKEGQNVTLSCEQNLNHDAMYWYRQDPGQGLRLIYYSQIVNDFQKGDIAEGYSVSREKKESFPLTVTSAQKNPTAFYLCASSAWRDEQYFGPGTRLTVT.

This chain links TRBV6-5 with TRBJ2-7; no clear D gene. Trimming removed 0 bases at V and 7 bases at J, with 4 bases between. Germline V lookup: CDR1 MNHEY, CDR2 SVGAGI. CDR3 length: 11 amino acids. CDR3 sequence reads: CASSYSGEQYF. CDR3 DNA sequence: TGTGCCAGCAGTTACTCAGGGGAGCAGTACTTC.

The chain couples TRBV18 to TRBJ1-2, with unresolved D. Between the trimmed V and J ends, which lost 0 bases and 2 bases, there was a span of 10 bases. Germline V gene sequence: CDR1 KGHSH, CDR2 LQKENI. The CDR3 runs to 15 residues. The CDR3 nucleotides are TGTGCCAGCTCACCACCGTACAGTCGAAACTATGGCTACACCTTC. Protein product: CASSPPYSRNYGYTF. The complete variable domain, with remaining parts taken from reference TRBV18 and TRBJ1-2, reads NAGVMQNPRHLVRRRGQEARLRCSPMKGHSHVYWYRQLPEEGLKFMVYLQKENIIDESGMPKERFSAEFPKEGPSILRIQQVVRGDSAAYFCASSPPYSRNYGYTFGSGTRLTVV.

CDR3 region: CASSTLAGGETQYF. The CDR3 DNA reads TGTGCCAGTAGTACCCTAGCGGGGGGAGAGACCCAGTACTTC. This chain uses TRBV19 with TRBJ2-5; 11 nucleotides match TRBD2. There are 14 residues in the CDR3. With 4 bases clipped from V and 4 bases from J, the junction kept 2 bases outside the gene matches. In germline, CDR1 is LNHDA, CDR2 SQIVND (reference sequence).

The chain employs TRBV5-6 and TRBJ2-3; TRBD1 agrees at 8 bases. The V gene end was trimmed by 5 bases and the J gene end by 5 bases; junction bases not matched to a gene: 13. Germline V gene data show CDR1 as SGHDT and CDR2 as YYEEEE. There are 16 residues in the CDR3. The CDR3 loop is CASRAQGVGREDTQYF. The DNA of the CDR3 is TGTGCCAGCAGAGCACAGGGGGTCGGGCGGGAAGATACGCAGTATTTT.

This clonotype was seen only once. The chain recombines TRBV19 with TRBJ2-5; TRBD1 might be the D (6 bases). The germline V gene has CDR1 LNHDA and CDR2 SQIVND (reference sequence). The CDR3 spans 15 residues. V lost 3 bases to trimming and J lost 0 bases, with 11 bases between them. The CDR3: CASSIRTAYQETQYF. The CDR3 DNA reads as TGTGCCAGTAGTATCCGGACAGCCTACCAAGAGACCCAGTACTTC.

The V call is TRBV12-3 or TRBV12-4, the J call TRBJ2-1, with 9 bases matching TRBD1. Trimming took 7 bases from V and 9 from J; bases not matched to a gene: 10. The CDR3 consists of 14 residues. In DNA, the CDR3 is TGTGCCAGCAACACCGGGACAGGGTCGGGTGAGCAGTTCTTC. It specifies CASNTGTGSGEQFF.

The chain joins TRBV6-5 to TRBJ2-6, with 7 bases that match TRBD1. With V trimmed by 5 bases and J by 3 bases, 4 bases remained unmatched. This CDR3 region has 15 residues. Germline CDR1 is MNHEY and CDR2 is SVGAGI. CDR3 sequence (DNA): TGTGCCAGCAGTCTTGGGACAGATGGGGCCAACGTCCTGACTTTC. Amino acids: CASSLGTDGANVLTF.

J is TRBJ1-1 and V is TRBV6-1; D gene ambiguous. This CDR3 region has 16 residues. V was trimmed by 7 bases and J by 1 base, leaving 19 bases between them. CDR1 and CDR2 from the germline V gene are MNHNS and SASEGT. The CDR3 DNA is TGTGCCAGCACCTTACGTCCACAGACGGAGAACACTGAAGCTTTCTTT. It codes for CASTLRPQTENTEAFF.

The chain employs TRBV10-3 and TRBJ1-5; 7 bases are shared with TRBD1. V lost 7 bases and J lost 6; bases outside the gene matches: 6. This CDR3 is built from 13 residues. The V gene's germline CDR1 is ENHRY and CDR2 SYGVKD. In DNA, the CDR3 is TGTGCCATCAAGGCAGGGGGTTTTCAGCCCCAGCATTTT. Amino acid sequence: CAIKAGGFQPQHF.

This chain joins TRBV6-2 or TRBV6-3 and TRBJ2-1; 8 bases agree with TRBD1. The CDR3 loop spans 17 amino acids. Trimming at V came to 6 bases and at J to 4 bases, leaving 14 bases not matched to a gene. The V gene's germline CDR1 is MNHEY and CDR2 SVGEGT. The chain's CDR3 is CASSRIRTGTAYNEQFF. The CDR3 DNA is TGTGCCAGCAGCCGCATCCGGACAGGGACGGCGTACAATGAGCAGTTCTTC.

The V and J genes are TRBV18 and TRBJ1-5; D may be TRBD1 (5 bases). The CDR3 runs 13 residues. V was cut by 5 bases and J by 7 bases, with 12 bases left in between. In germline, CDR1 is KGHSH, CDR2 LQKENI. The CDR3 sequence is CASSEGQRQPQHF. CDR3 nucleotides: TGTGCCAGCTCAGAAGGACAACGCCAGCCCCAGCATTTT.

The chain has TRBV6-6 and TRBJ2-5; D gene unclear. This CDR3 has 13 residues. CDR1 is MNHNY and CDR2 is SVGAGI in the germline V gene (reference sequence). The V end was cut by 8 bases, the J end by 4 bases, with 14 bases between. CDR3 DNA: TGTGCCAGCCGTCCGGGTGGGCTAGAGACCCAGTACTTC. Its translation is CASRPGGLETQYF.

The genes are TRBV5-1 and TRBJ2-3; no clear D gene. Trimming took off 2 bases at V and 4 bases at J, with 11 bases between the two ends. Per the germline V gene, CDR1 is SGHRS and CDR2 is YFSETQ. The CDR3 consists of 14 residues. CDR3 DNA: TGCGCCAGCAGCTTTGGAACTGCAGCAGATACGCAGTATTTT. Translation gives CASSFGTAADTQYF.

The chain carries TRBV2 and TRBJ1-6, with a possible D match to TRBD1 (5 bases). The ends were cut back, 5 bases at V and 7 bases at J, with 15 bases in the middle. CDR1 is SNHLY and CDR2 is FYNNEI in the germline V gene. CDR3 length equals 15 residues. The CDR3 DNA reads as TGTGCCAGCAGTAAATCCGGAGGGGCCAATTCACCCCTCCACTTT. It translates to CASSKSGGANSPLHF.

J is TRBJ2-2 and V is TRBV7-2, with TRBD1 matching 7 bases. The CDR3 spans 13 residues. Per germline, CDR1 SGHTA and CDR2 FQGNSA. Germline trimming cut 4 bases from V and 9 bases from J; bases unmatched to any gene: 5. The CDR3 is CASSSTGIWELFF. The CDR3 nucleotides read TGTGCCAGCAGCTCGACAGGGATCTGGGAGCTGTTTTTT.

V usage is TRBV2 and J usage is TRBJ1-3, with unresolved D. From germline, CDR1 is SNHLY and CDR2 FYNNEI. The CDR3 is made up of 14 amino acids. With 4 bases removed from V and 0 bases from J, the gap between germline ends came to 7 bases. The CDR3 region is CASSVMHSGNTIYF. CDR3 DNA sequence: TGTGCCAGCAGTGTGATGCACTCTGGAAACACCATATATTTT.